One sample yielded the 8 T cell receptor beta chains listed below, sequenced in a study of blood T cell repertoires in COVID-19. Here immunoSEQ multiplex PCR was the method, and the copy in TCRdb shows in-frame clones only, minus some. The table has approximately 80,000 clones, approximately 80% seen once. The source material was peripheral blood. These receptors were taken from a man older than 75 with acute or convalescent COVID-19.

This clone turned up a few times. This chain connects TRBV29-1 to TRBJ2-3; 10 bases agree with TRBD2. Per the germline V gene, CDR1 is SQVTM and CDR2 is ANQGSEA. This CDR3 is built from 14 residues. The V and J ends lost 3 bases and 5 bases, in that order; junction bases with no gene match: 5. Here the CDR3 DNA reads TGCAGCGTTGACAGCGGGAGGGCCGTAGATACGCAGTATTTT. This sequence encodes CSVDSGRAVDTQYF.

The chain joins TRBV28 to TRBJ1-2; D uncertain. The ends were cut back, 10 bases at V and 1 base at J, with 7 bases in the middle. The CDR3 loop spans 11 amino acids. Germline CDR1 and CDR2: MDHEN and SYDVKM. CDR3 bases: TGTGCCACCTCTCTTAACTATGGCTACACCTTC. It codes for CATSLNYGYTF.

This rearrangement joins TRBV2 to TRBJ1-5; a possible D gene is TRBD1 (5 bases). The V and J ends lost 6 bases and 1 base respectively, with 10 bases between them. Germline V gives CDR1 SNHLY, CDR2 FYNNEI. This CDR3 spans 14 amino acids. CDR3 sequence (DNA): TGTGCCAGCAGAACGGGGGGGAGCAATCAGCCCCAGCATTTT. It yields the protein CASRTGGSNQPQHF. The variable domain in full, completed from reference TRBV2 and TRBJ1-5, reads EPEVTQTPSHQVTQMGQEVILRCVPISNHLYFYWYRQILGQKVEFLVSFYNNEISEKSEIFDDQFSVERPDGSNFTLKIRSTKLEDSAMYFCASRTGGSNQPQHFGDGTRLSIL.

The V call is TRBV29-1, the J call TRBJ2-7; TRBD2 matches 12 bases. The germline gives CDR1 SQVTM, CDR2 ANQGSEA. CDR3 length: 14 amino acids. Trimming took 4 bases from V and 5 from J; bases not matched to a gene: 6. The CDR3 sequence is CSVASGRVINEQYF. DNA for the CDR3: TGCAGCGTTGCTAGCGGGAGGGTTATCAACGAGCAGTACTTC.

This chain joins TRBV6-1 and TRBJ1-3, with D maybe TRBD1 (6 bases). V was shortened by 0 bases and J by 2 bases, with 8 bases between the two germline ends. The CDR3 covers 15 residues. Germline lookup yields CDR1 MNHNS and CDR2 SASEGT. CDR3 DNA sequence: TGTGCCAGCAGTGAAGCCAAGGGGGCTGGAAACACCATATATTTT. Translation gives CASSEAKGAGNTIYF.

The rearrangement joins TRBV4-2 to TRBJ2-3, with 12 bases matching TRBD2. The V and J ends lost 0 bases and 2 bases, in that order; junction bases with no gene match: 9. This CDR3 comprises 19 residues. In germline, CDR1 is LGHNA, CDR2 YNFKEQ. CDR3 DNA: TGTGCCAGCAGCCAAGATATACGGCTAGCGGGAGGGCCCACAGATACGCAGTATTTT. It translates to CASSQDIRLAGGPTDTQYF.

The sample holds one count of this clone. The genes are TRBV4-1 and TRBJ2-7, with 9 bases identical to TRBD2. The CDR3 length is 16 residues. CDR1 MGHRA and CDR2 YSYEKL come from the germline V gene. V was clipped by 1 base and J by 3 bases; unmatched bases: 7. In nucleotides, the CDR3 is TGCGCCAGCAGCCAAGGTCTTAGCGGGAGCTACTACGAGCAGTACTTC. It yields the protein CASSQGLSGSYYEQYF.

V gene TRBV19 combines with J gene TRBJ1-2; 8 bases fit TRBD1. The CDR3 is made up of 14 amino acids. The junction had 5 bases not matched to a gene; V was cut back by 6 bases and J by 2 bases. Germline CDR1 and CDR2: LNHDA and SQIVND (reference sequence). The CDR3 spells CASRETGVNYGYTF. In DNA, the CDR3 is TGTGCCAGTAGGGAGACAGGGGTCAACTATGGCTACACCTTC.